The sequence of this T cell receptor beta chain was determined in a study of T cells in Graves' hyperthyroidism and ophthalmopathy. This clonotype was seen at least ten times. The CDR3 totals 15 residues. The junction had 7 bases not matched to a gene; V was cut back by 3 bases and J by 7 bases. CDR1 is SNHLY, CDR2 FYNNEI, per germline. The TCR beta CDR3 regions underwent amplification using RNA transcripts as the source. An initial round of RT-PCR targeting the TCR CDR3 relied on the HTBI primer set. From the multiplex PCR reads, TCRdb called clonotypes with MiXCR, one entry per CDR3 protein. The sample has nearly 600,000 distinct CDR3 sequences, 11% to 15% seen once. A Clinical Activity Score of at least 3, a NOSPECS grade of at least 4 and a duration under 3 months were recorded in the ophthalmopathy patients.

The material sequenced was blood. This TCR came from a woman under 30 with Graves' ophthalmopathy. The chain employs TRBV2 and TRBJ2-1; the match to TRBD2 covers 9 bases. This CDR3 reads CASSERLAGSNEQFF. CDR3 in DNA: TGTGCCAGCAGTGAGCGTCTAGCGGGATCTAATGAGCAGTTCTTC.